The 24 T cell receptor beta chains in this list originate from one sample, sequenced in a study of monozygotic twins with inflammatory bowel disease. After re-calling the 5' RACE reads, TCRdb lists one entry per CDR3 protein, DNA absent. The table counts 420,000 or so distinct CDR3 sequences; under 3% lies in the top ten. Sequenced input: blood. These TCRs come from a human donor with ulcerative colitis or Crohn's disease, or a healthy co-twin of an affected twin (not recorded which).

This chain joins TRBV20-1 and TRBJ1-5. This CDR3 comprises 15 residues. Germline V gene lookup returns CDR1 DFQATT and CDR2 SNEGSKA (reference sequence). This CDR3 reads CSARRTAGGNQPQHF.

The chain joins TRBV5-1 to TRBJ2-6. Germline V gives CDR1 SGHRS, CDR2 YFSETQ. This CDR3 spans 17 amino acids. CDR3 region: CASSWDTELSGANVLTF.

The chain couples TRBV27 to TRBJ1-5; TCRdb's D call, TRBD1, is unchecked because there is no DNA. Germline V lookup: CDR1 MNHEY, CDR2 SMNVEV (reference sequence). CDR3 length: 15 residues. CDR3 residues: CASRAGVYGNQPQHF.

This chain links TRBV15 with TRBJ1-1. Germline loops: CDR1 LNHNV, CDR2 YYDKDF (reference sequence). The CDR3 is 14 residues long. The CDR3 spells CATSSWRRQTEAFF.

This chain uses TRBV5-6 with TRBJ1-3. The CDR3 contains 16 residues. Germline V gives CDR1 SGHDT, CDR2 YYEEEE. The CDR3 is CASSLRHGGSGNTIYF.

This chain links TRBV5-1 with TRBJ1-1; the TRBD1 assignment by TCRdb is unverifiable without DNA. The CDR3 totals 13 residues. Germline lookup yields CDR1 SGHRS and CDR2 YFSETQ. The CDR3 spells CARPPGASTEAFF. The whole variable domain, filled in from reference TRBV5-1 and TRBJ1-1, reads KAGVTQTPRYLIKTRGQQVTLSCSPISGHRSVSWYQQTPGQGLQFLFEYFSETQRNKGNFPGRFSGRQFSNSRSEMNVSTLELGDSALYLCARPPGASTEAFFGQGTRLTVV.

This chain joins TRBV20-1 and TRBJ1-1; with no DNA, the TCRdb D assignment of TRBD1 cannot be verified. There are 13 residues in the CDR3. Germline V lookup: CDR1 DFQATT, CDR2 SNEGSKA (reference sequence). This chain's CDR3 is CSARTQGNTEAFF.

The V and J genes are TRBV6-1 and TRBJ1-5; TCRdb returns TRBD1, unconfirmable since there is no DNA. Germline values: CDR1 MNHNS, CDR2 SASEGT. The CDR3 totals 17 residues. CDR3: CASIKRPGQGGNQPQHF.

This chain connects TRBV10-3 to TRBJ2-2; TCRdb designates TRBD1, a call that cannot be tested without DNA. The CDR3 runs to 16 residues. Germline loops: CDR1 ENHRY, CDR2 SYGVKD. CDR3 region: CAISHGQEANTGELFF.

This chain uses TRBV7-2 with TRBJ2-1; TCRdb outputs TRBD1, but without DNA this stays unchecked. CDR1 SGHTA and CDR2 FQGNSA come from the germline V gene. The CDR3 has 14 residues. The CDR3 sequence is CASSSGHGMVEQFF. Using reference TRBV7-2 and TRBJ2-1 for the parts outside the CDR3, the full variable domain is GAGVSQSPSNKVTEKGKDVELRCDPISGHTALYWYRQSLGQGLEFLIYFQGNSAPDKSGLPSDRFSAERTGGSVSTLTIQRTQQEDSAVYLCASSSGHGMVEQFFGPGTRLTVL.

The rearrangement joins TRBV4-3 to TRBJ2-2; the D gene TCRdb calls, TRBD2, cannot be checked with no DNA. CDR3 length equals 16 residues. The V gene's germline CDR1 is LGHNA and CDR2 YSLEER. The chain's CDR3 is CASSQDLGPNTGELFF.

The chain combines TRBV20-1 with TRBJ1-5; TCRdb designates TRBD1, a call that cannot be tested without DNA. The CDR3 runs 14 residues. CDR1 is DFQATT and CDR2 is SNEGSKA in the germline V gene (reference sequence). This CDR3 is CSASPAGRIGPQHF.

The gene calls are TRBV3-1 and TRBJ2-1; the D call from TCRdb, TRBD2, cannot be confirmed without DNA. In germline, CDR1 is LGHDT, CDR2 YNNKEL (reference sequence). The CDR3 is 15 residues long. CDR3: CASSQGVGTAHEQFF.

CDR3 residues: CASSQDGGNEQFF. The chain combines TRBV4-1 with TRBJ2-1. CDR3 size: 13 residues. Germline assignment: CDR1 MGHRA and CDR2 YSYEKL.

The rearrangement joins TRBV7-9 to TRBJ1-1; TCRdb picks TRBD1, but there is no DNA to check that call. CDR3 length: 16 residues. Germline V CDR1 and CDR2: SEHNR, FQNEAQ (reference sequence). This CDR3 reads CASSLVGVGAGTEAFF.

This rearrangement joins TRBV6-5 to TRBJ2-7. Germline CDR1 is MNHEY and CDR2 is SVGAGI. The length of the CDR3 is 15 residues. CDR3 protein: CASSSPTRGTYEQYF.

V usage is TRBV7-2 and J usage is TRBJ1-2; TCRdb calls TRBD1, which cannot be checked without DNA. The CDR3 totals 17 residues. CDR1 SGHTA and CDR2 FQGNSA come from the germline V gene. CDR3 region: CASSRDGTGGDTYGYTF.

The chain employs TRBV6-2 or TRBV6-3 and TRBJ2-5; the TCRdb call, TRBD1, lacks DNA for checking. The CDR3 has 13 residues. Looked up from germline, CDR1 is MNHEY and CDR2 is SVGEGT. CDR3 residues: CASSRRDQETQYF.

The chain couples TRBV12-3 or TRBV12-4 to TRBJ2-3; TCRdb selects TRBD2, and the lack of DNA leaves this call unchecked. The CDR3 covers 15 residues. This chain's CDR3 is CASSMWGLVSDTQYF.

The chain is built from TRBV18 and TRBJ1-5; TCRdb's D call of TRBD1 is untestable without DNA. Germline CDR1 KGHSH, CDR2 LQKENI. The CDR3 consists of 18 residues. CDR3 region: CASSRNSRGLVSDQPQHF.

The chain employs TRBV6-2 or TRBV6-3 and TRBJ2-5. This CDR3 region has 14 residues. Looked up from germline, CDR1 is MNHEY and CDR2 is SVGEGT. CDR3 amino acids: CASSYWGRAETQYF.

V is TRBV20-1 and J is TRBJ1-1. Germline V gene sequence: CDR1 DFQATT, CDR2 SNEGSKA (reference sequence). This CDR3 is built from 13 residues. The CDR3 reads CSAWGLLPPEAFF.

The chain has TRBV7-9 and TRBJ2-7; TCRdb indicates TRBD1, and absent DNA this call remains unverified. CDR3 length equals 17 residues. Germline V gene lookup returns CDR1 SEHNR and CDR2 FQNEAQ (reference sequence). CDR3 residues: CASSLVGGTGASYEQYF.

The V and J genes are TRBV14 and TRBJ2-3; TCRdb designates TRBD1, a call that cannot be tested without DNA. There are 15 residues in the CDR3. CDR1 is SGHDN and CDR2 is FVKESK in the germline V gene. This CDR3 is CASSRDRTSRDTQYF.